The 31 T cell receptor beta chains below all came from one sample that was sequenced in a study of cytomegalovirus exposure and HLA in healthy donors. Primers: 60 Vbeta forward and 13 Jbeta reverse. The protocol was immunoSEQ multiplex PCR, while the TCRdb copy is restricted to in-frame clones and leaves out a portion. Here the sample spans around 130,000 clones, about 80% being singletons. The sample consisted of PBMCs. Every receptor here comes from a human donor in good health.

The V call is TRBV7-3, the J call TRBJ2-2; no firm D call. Germline V gene lookup returns CDR1 SGHTA and CDR2 FQGTGA. V was cut by 0 bases and J by 6 bases, with 8 bases left in between. This CDR3 is 14 amino acids long. The CDR3 DNA is TGTGCCAGCAGCTTAACGCTTAGAGCCGGGGAGCTGTTTTTT. The encoded protein is CASSLTLRAGELFF.

The gene calls are TRBV6-1 and TRBJ2-7; TRBD1 aligns across 11 bases. CDR3 size: 15 residues. V lost 6 bases, J lost 1 base, and 5 bases stayed unmatched. Germline loops: CDR1 MNHNS, CDR2 SASEGT. The CDR3 bases are TGTGCCAGCAGCTGGGGACAGGGGGGGTCCTACGAGCAGTACTTC. Amino acids: CASSWGQGGSYEQYF.

This chain uses TRBV6-5 with TRBJ1-2; no clear D gene. The V and J ends lost 0 bases and 6 bases respectively, with 11 bases between them. The CDR3 has 14 amino acids. Germline V gene sequence: CDR1 MNHEY, CDR2 SVGAGI. The CDR3 DNA sequence: TGTGCCAGCAGTTACTCGACACAGATTGATGGCTACACCTTC. Protein product: CASSYSTQIDGYTF.

The gene calls are TRBV27 and TRBJ2-5; D is perhaps TRBD1 (5 bases). Germline CDR1 is MNHEY and CDR2 is SMNVEV (reference sequence). The V gene lost 4 bases and the J gene lost 2 bases, with 17 bases spanning the gap. The CDR3 has 16 amino acids. CDR3 loop: CASSSTPDRVQETQYF. CDR3 in DNA: TGTGCCAGCAGTTCCACCCCCGACAGAGTGCAAGAGACCCAGTACTTC.

This clone occurred once. J is TRBJ2-5 and V is TRBV9, with 11 bases identical to TRBD2. This CDR3 has 14 amino acids. V dropped 4 bases and J dropped 4; count of bases not matched to a gene: 3. Germline V gives CDR1 SGDLS, CDR2 YYNGEE. The CDR3 region has the DNA TGTGCCAGCAGCTTAGCGGGGGGGCTAGAGACCCAGTACTTC. It encodes CASSLAGGLETQYF.

The gene calls are TRBV5-4 and TRBJ2-2; perhaps TRBD1 as D (7 bases). Germline CDR1 SGHNT, CDR2 YYREEE (reference sequence). Trimming shortened V by 1 base and J by 3 bases, and 13 bases separated the two germline ends. The length of the CDR3 is 16 residues. The CDR3 region is CASSLLGRGDTGELFF. DNA of the CDR3: TGTGCCAGCAGCTTGCTAGGCAGGGGGGACACCGGGGAGCTGTTTTTT.

This clone was observed a handful of times. J is TRBJ1-1 and V is TRBV5-1, with D possibly being TRBD1 (6 bases). CDR3 length equals 15 residues. The V end lost 4 bases, the J end lost 1 base, and 14 bases lay between the germline ends. CDR1 and CDR2 (germline): SGHRS, YFSETQ. The CDR3 nucleotides read TGCGCCAGCAGCGGGGGCGGGGGAGAGAACACTGAAGCTTTCTTT. Protein: CASSGGGGENTEAFF.

The chain has TRBV13 and TRBJ2-1; 8 nucleotides line up with TRBD2. The CDR3 has 15 amino acids. J gave up 4 bases and V 1 base, and 3 bases lay outside the gene matches. Germline loops: CDR1 PRHDT, CDR2 FYEKMQ (reference sequence). As DNA, the CDR3 is TGTGCCAGCAGCTTAGCGGGGGGGCCTTACAATGAGCAGTTCTTC. It translates to CASSLAGGPYNEQFF.

This clone was picked up a small number of times. The V call is TRBV6-4, the J call TRBJ1-3, with TRBD1 as a possible D gene (5 bases). The V end was cut by 8 bases, the J end by 1 base, with 12 bases between. The germline gives CDR1 MRHNA, CDR2 SNTAGT. The CDR3 sequence is 14 residues long. CDR3 amino acids: CASFRQGSGNTIYF. CDR3 bases: TGTGCCAGCTTTAGGCAGGGATCTGGAAACACCATATATTTT.

This chain uses TRBV5-1 with TRBJ1-6; D is possibly TRBD1 (6 bases). This CDR3 is 15 amino acids long. Per germline, CDR1 SGHRS and CDR2 YFSETQ. Trimming took off 6 bases at V and 2 bases at J, with 12 bases between the two ends. The CDR3 loop is CASTLTGPYNSPLHF. CDR3 sequence (DNA): TGCGCCAGCACATTGACAGGCCCCTATAATTCACCCCTCCACTTT. The full variable domain, rest sourced from reference TRBV5-1 and TRBJ1-6, is KAGVTQTPRYLIKTRGQQVTLSCSPISGHRSVSWYQQTPGQGLQFLFEYFSETQRNKGNFPGRFSGRQFSNSRSEMNVSTLELGDSALYLCASTLTGPYNSPLHFGNGTRLTVT.

The chain has TRBV6-5 and TRBJ2-7; D uncertain. The germline gives CDR1 MNHEY, CDR2 SVGAGI. The V end lost 8 bases, the J end lost 0 bases, and 14 bases lay between the germline ends. CDR3 length: 14 residues. DNA of the CDR3: TGTGCCAGCTGCCCGACGGCGGACTCCTACGAGCAGTACTTC. Its protein is CASCPTADSYEQYF.

This chain joins TRBV7-9 and TRBJ2-7; TRBD1 might be the D (6 bases). The CDR3 is made up of 12 amino acids. CDR1 SEHNR and CDR2 FQNEAQ come from the germline V gene (reference sequence). V lost 9 bases, J lost 4 bases, and 13 bases lay in between. The chain's CDR3 is CASRQDRYEQYF. In nucleotides, the CDR3 is TGTGCCAGTCGACAGGATCGATACGAGCAGTACTTC.

V and J are TRBV6-1 and TRBJ1-1, with 11 positions matching TRBD1. After removal of 6 bases from V and 5 bases from J, the junction contained 2 bases not matched to a gene. There are 13 residues in the CDR3. Germline CDR1 and CDR2: MNHNS and SASEGT. CDR3 sequence: CASRGQGVTEAFF. In DNA form, the CDR3 reads TGTGCCAGCAGGGGACAGGGGGTAACTGAAGCTTTCTTT.

The chain employs TRBV5-4 and TRBJ1-4; D is ambiguous. Germline V gene lookup returns CDR1 SGHNT and CDR2 YYREEE (reference sequence). This CDR3 has 15 residues. The V and J ends lost 4 bases and 8 bases respectively, with 18 bases between them. CDR3: CASSSTGPQTEKLFF. In DNA form, the CDR3 reads TGTGCCAGCAGCAGCACGGGTCCGCAGACGGAAAAACTGTTTTTT.

This clone was seen a handful of times. J is TRBJ2-5 and V is TRBV7-9; D perhaps matches TRBD1 (5 bases). The CDR3 covers 13 residues. V was trimmed by 3 bases and J by 5 bases, leaving 10 bases between them. The V gene's germline CDR1 is SEHNR and CDR2 FQNEAQ (reference sequence). The CDR3 DNA reads TGTGCCAGCAGCTTTGACAGCTTGGAGACCCAGTACTTC. It codes for CASSFDSLETQYF.

The rearrangement links TRBV11-2 to TRBJ2-5, with TRBD1 identical over 8 bases. CDR1 SGHAT and CDR2 FQNNGV come from the germline V gene. This CDR3 spans 15 amino acids. V trimming: 2 bases; J trimming: 5 bases; junction bases outside the gene matches: 7. For the CDR3, the DNA is TGTGCCAGCAGCTTAACAGGGGGATTTGAGGAGACCCAGTACTTC. Translating it yields CASSLTGGFEETQYF.

The CDR3: CASSIVGGKNTGELFF. CDR3 in DNA: TGTGCCAGTAGTATCGTGGGGGGAAAGAACACCGGGGAGCTGTTTTTT. The gene calls are TRBV19 and TRBJ2-2; D might be TRBD2 (6 bases). Trimming removed 3 bases at V and 1 base at J, with 12 bases between. Per the germline V gene, CDR1 is LNHDA and CDR2 is SQIVND (reference sequence). This CDR3 region has 16 residues.

The chain couples TRBV7-2 to TRBJ1-2, with 7 bases that match TRBD1. The germline V gene has CDR1 SGHTA and CDR2 FQGNSA. V lost 2 bases to trimming and J lost 0 bases; unmatched junction nucleotides: 3. The CDR3 runs 15 residues. CDR3 DNA sequence: TGTGCCAGCAGCTTACGACAGGGATCTAACTATGGCTACACCTTC. The encoded protein is CASSLRQGSNYGYTF.

This chain joins TRBV7-9 and TRBJ1-1; D unclear. Germline assignment: CDR1 SEHNR and CDR2 FQNEAQ (reference sequence). This CDR3 is 13 amino acids long. Trimming stripped 3 bases from V and 4 bases from J, with 9 bases between. The CDR3 is CASSFGLGTEAFF. The CDR3 region has the DNA TGTGCCAGCAGCTTCGGACTTGGCACTGAAGCTTTCTTT.

The chain has TRBV5-4 and TRBJ1-1; possible D gene TRBD1, 5 bases. The CDR3 is 14 amino acids. V gave up 2 bases and J gave up 4 bases, with 12 bases separating them. In germline, CDR1 is SGHNT, CDR2 YYREEE (reference sequence). CDR3 loop: CASSFSQGSTEAFF. As DNA, the CDR3 is TGTGCCAGCAGCTTCTCCCAGGGAAGCACTGAAGCTTTCTTT.

The chain couples TRBV2 to TRBJ2-7; D ambiguous. The V and J ends lost 6 bases and 2 bases respectively, with 17 bases between them. The germline CDR1 and CDR2 sequences are SNHLY and FYNNEI. This CDR3 has 15 amino acids. CDR3: CASRATGQPPYEQYF. In DNA, the CDR3 is TGTGCCAGCAGGGCTACGGGTCAGCCCCCCTACGAGCAGTACTTC.

The chain combines TRBV27 with TRBJ1-1; unclear D gene. CDR3 length equals 13 residues. Germline V lookup: CDR1 MNHEY, CDR2 SMNVEV (reference sequence). Deletions cut 5 bases from V and 7 bases from J, with 14 bases between. CDR3 nucleotides: TGTGCCAGCAGTCCAAATCGGGTTGTTGAAGCTTTCTTT. Its translation is CASSPNRVVEAFF.

The chain couples TRBV5-1 to TRBJ2-1; 7 bases map to TRBD1. Per germline, CDR1 SGHRS and CDR2 YFSETQ. The CDR3 extends over 15 amino acids. J gave up 4 bases and V 3 bases, and 7 bases lay outside the gene matches. The CDR3 here is CASSYGQELYNEQFF. In DNA, the CDR3 is TGCGCCAGCAGCTACGGACAGGAGCTATACAATGAGCAGTTCTTC.

V gene TRBV5-6 combines with J gene TRBJ2-5; 11 positions match TRBD2. With 4 bases clipped from V and 4 bases from J, the junction kept 9 bases outside the gene matches. The CDR3 has 16 amino acids. Germline values: CDR1 SGHDT, CDR2 YYEEEE. The CDR3 loop is CASSALAGGSSETQYF. CDR3 coding DNA: TGTGCCAGCAGCGCGCTAGCGGGGGGTTCATCAGAGACCCAGTACTTC.

V is TRBV5-8 and J is TRBJ2-1; possibly TRBD1 for D (6 bases). The CDR3 has 16 residues. Germline V gene data show CDR1 as SGHTS and CDR2 as YDEGEE. Trimming took off 6 bases at V and 8 bases at J, with 24 bases between the two ends. The CDR3 sequence is CASTHPGHPLSHEQFF. CDR3 nucleotides: TGTGCCAGCACCCACCCGGGACACCCCCTATCCCATGAGCAGTTCTTC.

The gene calls are TRBV15 and TRBJ2-5; TRBD1 matches 9 bases. The V and J ends lost 0 bases and 5 bases, in that order; junction bases with no gene match: 22. Germline CDR1 is LNHNV and CDR2 is YYDKDF (reference sequence). This CDR3 has 21 amino acids. The CDR3 DNA follows: TGTGCCACCAGCAGAGATCTGGGTTTCCGGGACAGGGAAAATATGGTGGAGACCCAGTACTTC. This encodes CATSRDLGFRDRENMVETQYF.

V gene TRBV5-1 combines with J gene TRBJ2-1; 8 bases match TRBD2. Germline CDR1 and CDR2: SGHRS and YFSETQ. The CDR3 spans 14 residues. V was pared by 6 bases and J by 6 bases, with 8 bases of the junction left unmatched. CDR3 DNA sequence: TGCGCCAGCAAAATAGCGGGGAATATCAATGAGCAGTTCTTC. Its translation: CASKIAGNINEQFF. The variable domain in full, with the rest retrieved from reference TRBV5-1 and TRBJ2-1, is KAGVTQTPRYLIKTRGQQVTLSCSPISGHRSVSWYQQTPGQGLQFLFEYFSETQRNKGNFPGRFSGRQFSNSRSEMNVSTLELGDSALYLCASKIAGNINEQFFGPGTRLTVL.

V gene TRBV29-1 combines with J gene TRBJ2-3; 10 bases match TRBD2. With V trimmed by 3 bases and J by 1 base, 1 base remained unmatched. The CDR3 length is 14 residues. Per germline, CDR1 SQVTM and CDR2 ANQGSEA. CDR3 protein: CSVDLAGGTDTQYF. The CDR3 DNA reads as TGCAGCGTTGATCTAGCGGGGGGCACAGATACGCAGTATTTT.

CDR3 in DNA: TGTGCCACCAGCAGACCACAGGAGACCTACGAGCAGTACTTC. The encoded protein is CATSRPQETYEQYF. The chain employs TRBV15 and TRBJ2-7; D possibly corresponds to TRBD1 (5 bases). The germline V gene encodes CDR1 LNHNV and CDR2 YYDKDF (reference sequence). The germline V and J ends were trimmed by 2 bases and 2 bases, with 10 bases remaining between them. The CDR3 spans 14 residues.

This rearrangement joins TRBV7-9 to TRBJ2-1; 7 nucleotides match TRBD1. Germline loops: CDR1 SEHNR, CDR2 FQNEAQ (reference sequence). The CDR3 extends over 14 amino acids. Trimming took 4 bases from V and 6 from J; bases not matched to a gene: 6. CDR3 nucleotides: TGTGCCAGCAGCTCTGAAACAGGGGTCAATGAGCAGTTCTTC. This codes for CASSSETGVNEQFF.

J is TRBJ1-2 and V is TRBV25-1; D is unclear. Germline CDR1 is MGHDK and CDR2 is SYGVNS. The CDR3 covers 13 residues. Between the trimmed V and J ends, which lost 5 bases and 8 bases, there was a span of 15 bases. The CDR3 is CASSPPRVEGYTF. The CDR3 DNA follows: TGTGCCAGCAGTCCCCCGCGGGTTGAGGGCTACACCTTC.